This T cell receptor beta chain was recovered during a study of cytomegalovirus exposure and HLA in healthy donors. Primers: 60 Vbeta forward and 13 Jbeta reverse. TCRdb keeps only in-frame clones here, not all; method: immunoSEQ multiplex PCR. The data include about 160,000 clones; the top ten clones carry 2.1%. V shed 4 bases, J shed 5 bases, and the junction held 6 bases outside the gene matches. The CDR3 consists of 16 residues. The germline V gene has CDR1 SGHRS and CDR2 YFSETQ. Sequenced: PBMCs. This chain uses TRBV5-1 with TRBJ2-3, with 14 bases identical to TRBD2. The TCR originated in a young man in good health and CMV-seronegative. CDR3 region: CASSEGLAGAIDTQYF. CDR3 sequence (DNA): TGCGCCAGCAGCGAGGGACTAGCGGGAGCTATAGATACGCAGTATTTT.